The 2 T cell receptor beta chains given below trace back to one sample, sequenced in a study of T cell repertoires in cytomegalovirus infection. No antigen has been identified for these receptors. TCRdb analysed the reads with MiXCR anew, one entry per CDR3 protein. The table includes hundreds of thousands of distinct CDR3 sequences, about 39% detected once. The sample in question was cultured PBMCs, obtained from culture after CMV antigen stimulation. These receptors all come from a human donor in good health (CMV status not recorded). Some clones in this sample may be carry-over from other donors' samples.

This clonotype was observed a handful of times. This chain joins TRBV27 and TRBJ2-1; 11 nucleotides line up with TRBD2. The CDR3 has 18 residues. V trimming: 4 bases; J trimming: 3 bases; junction bases outside the gene matches: 11. The germline V gene has CDR1 MNHEY and CDR2 SMNVEV (reference sequence). The CDR3 DNA reads TGTGCCAGCAGTTCCTACTTGGGTCTAGCGGGGGGCTACAATGAGCAGTTCTTC. This encodes CASSSYLGLAGGYNEQFF.

This clonotype has only a few counts. The chain carries TRBV6-2 or TRBV6-3 and TRBJ1-2; no definite D call. V lost 6 bases and J lost 5, with 16 bases in between. Germline V CDR1 and CDR2: MNHEY, SVGEGT. The CDR3 is 14 amino acids. The CDR3 DNA is TGTGCCAGCAGAGGTCCGCCAGTCGGGTATGGCTACACCTTC. Encoded protein: CASRGPPVGYGYTF.